These 6 T cell receptor beta chains originate from one sample sequenced in a study of early T cells in non-severe SARS-CoV-2 infection. MiXCR was run by TCRdb on the 5' RACE reads, yielding one entry per CDR3 protein. Among around 70,000 distinct CDR3 sequences listed, more than 10% were seen once. The source material was whole blood. These receptors were obtained from an adult who was a healthcare worker with PCR-confirmed SARS-CoV-2 infection or an uninfected control (not recorded which).

This clonotype was recorded at least ten times. The chain couples TRBV20-1 to TRBJ2-1; TRBD2 is a possible D gene (6 bases). CDR3 length equals 11 residues. Germline V lookup: CDR1 DFQATT, CDR2 SNEGSKA (reference sequence). The CDR3 sequence is CSLWRAIGQFF. The CDR3 DNA sequence: TGCAGCCTCTGGAGGGCCATCGGGCAGTTCTTC.

The rearrangement joins TRBV27 to TRBJ2-2; 7 bases match TRBD2. The ends lost 2 bases at V and 6 bases at J; junction bases unmatched: 3. Germline V gene lookup returns CDR1 MNHEY and CDR2 SMNVEV (reference sequence). The CDR3 contains 14 residues. The CDR3 loop is CASSLRREAGELFF. The CDR3 bases are TGTGCCAGCAGTTTACGTCGGGAGGCCGGGGAGCTGTTTTTT.

Many counts were recorded for this clonotype. This chain joins TRBV9 and TRBJ2-7, with D perhaps TRBD2 (6 bases). Trimming took off 0 bases at V and 2 bases at J, with 12 bases between the two ends. Germline CDR1 SGDLS, CDR2 YYNGEE. The CDR3 extends over 15 amino acids. The CDR3 protein is CASSVAPGEAYEQYF. The CDR3 nucleotides read TGTGCCAGCAGCGTAGCCCCGGGAGAGGCCTACGAGCAGTACTTC.

This clonotype was observed a handful of times. J is TRBJ1-3 and V is TRBV24-1, with 7 positions matching TRBD1. In germline, CDR1 is KGHDR, CDR2 SFDVKD. CDR3 size: 13 residues. J gave up 3 bases and V 7 bases, and 2 bases lay outside the gene matches. CDR3 loop: CATSTGDGNTIYF. CDR3 sequence (DNA): TGTGCCACCAGCACAGGGGATGGAAACACCATATATTTT.

This clonotype was seen many times. This sequence joins TRBV27 and TRBJ2-1; 11 bases line up with TRBD2. The V and J ends lost 7 bases and 2 bases, in that order; junction bases with no gene match: 1. Per the germline V gene, CDR1 is MNHEY and CDR2 is SMNVEV (reference sequence). CDR3 length: 14 residues. The CDR3 region has the DNA TGTGCCAGCACACTAGCGGGGGCCTACAATGAGCAGTTCTTC. This translates into CASTLAGAYNEQFF.

This clonotype was observed a few times. Compared with germline, one end of the junction differs, possibly owing to a read error. The chain has TRBV7-9 and TRBJ2-1, with TRBD2 as a possible D gene (6 bases). Per the germline V gene, CDR1 is SEHNR and CDR2 is FQNEAQ (reference sequence). The CDR3 runs to 15 residues. The CDR3 loop reads CASSLGSGEGNEQFF. Written as DNA, the CDR3 is TGTGCCAGCAGTTTAGGGTCGGGAGAGGGTAATGAGCAGTTCTTC. Combining the CDR3 with reference TRBV7-9 and TRBJ2-1 gives the whole variable domain DTGVSQNPRHKITKRGQNVTFRCDPISEHNRLYWYRQTLGQGPEFLTYFQNEAQLEKSRLLSDRFSAERPKGSFSTLEIQRTEQGDSAMYLCASSLGSGEGNEQFFGPGTRLTVL.